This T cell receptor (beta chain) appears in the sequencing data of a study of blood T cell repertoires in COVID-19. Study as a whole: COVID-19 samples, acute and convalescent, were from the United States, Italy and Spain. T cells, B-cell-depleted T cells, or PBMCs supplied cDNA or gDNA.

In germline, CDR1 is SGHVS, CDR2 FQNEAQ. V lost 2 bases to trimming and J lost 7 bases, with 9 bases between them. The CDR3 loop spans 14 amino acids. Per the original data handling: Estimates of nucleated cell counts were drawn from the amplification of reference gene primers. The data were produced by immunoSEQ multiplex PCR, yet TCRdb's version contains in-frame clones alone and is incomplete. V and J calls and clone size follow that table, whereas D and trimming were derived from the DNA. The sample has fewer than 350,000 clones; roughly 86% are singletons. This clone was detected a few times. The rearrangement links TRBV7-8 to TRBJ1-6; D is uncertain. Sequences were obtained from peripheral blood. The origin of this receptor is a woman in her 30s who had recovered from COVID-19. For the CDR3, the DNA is TGTGCCAGCAGCTTAATGAGGGCGAATTCACCCCTCCACTTT. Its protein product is CASSLMRANSPLHF.